This TCR beta chain was retrieved from a study of blood T cell repertoires in COVID-19. J lost 0 bases, V lost 6 bases, and 7 bases had no gene match. CDR1 is MDHEN, CDR2 SYDVKM, per germline. This CDR3 region has 17 residues. Some clones are missing from TCRdb's copy, which holds only in-frame ones; the method was immunoSEQ multiplex PCR. The sample records 60,000 to 75,000 clones, about 88% being singletons. The chain is built from TRBV28 and TRBJ2-6; 8 positions match TRBD2. The sequence was obtained from a human donor in a cohort sampled during active COVID-19. The material sequenced was peripheral blood. The CDR3 sequence is CASSVSGSLSGANVLTF. CDR3 DNA: TGTGCCAGCAGCGTAAGCGGGAGCCTCTCTGGGGCCAACGTCCTGACTTTC. Complete variable domain (other parts from reference TRBV28 and TRBJ2-6): DVKVTQSSRYLVKRTGEKVFLECVQDMDHENMFWYRQDPGLGLRLIYFSYDVKMKEKGDIPEGYSVSREKKERFSLILESASTNQTSMYLCASSVSGSLSGANVLTFGAGSRLTVL.